This TCR beta chain stems from a study of T-cell reconstitution after alpha-beta-depleted transplantation in children. Study-wide points: Surviving recipient T cells and thymic progenitors produced the high day-60 TCRbeta diversity seen in some patients.

V was clipped by 2 bases and J by 2 bases; unmatched bases: 5. The CDR3 has 16 amino acids. Germline CDR1 is KGHDR and CDR2 is SFDVKD. Regarding this clonotype: Its specificity is not known.

It was with unique molecular identifiers that the TCRbeta library was prepared. MiXCR was run by TCRdb on the PCR reads, yielding one entry per CDR3 protein. The data contain hundreds of thousands of distinct CDR3 sequences, approximately 15% of them singletons. The receptor comes from a male patient younger than 18 who had a stem cell transplant for acute lymphoblastic leukemia, so the T cells may come from the graft donor. Material: PBMCs, mostly from graft donor cells, obtained 360 days after TCRalphabeta/CD19-depleted stem cell transplant. The rearrangement uses TRBV24-1 and TRBJ2-3; 8 positions match TRBD1. The CDR3 DNA reads TGTGCCACCAGTGATTCGGGCAGGGGGCTCACAGATACGCAGTATTTT. Translated, it gives CATSDSGRGLTDTQYF.